This record covers a single T cell receptor (beta chain). The clone's antigen remains unknown. Base qualities are not recorded, but no much larger clone differs from it by a single base. The data stem from a study of cytomegalovirus exposure and HLA in healthy donors (dated by TCRdb to about 2017). Broadly, across the study: According to an earlier analysis of a few hundred of the donors, about 179 million T cells yielded approximately 120 million unique TCR beta sequences and 250 to 350 Gb of sequence data. An early release covering about 600 HLA-typed donors comprised about 300 gigabases of sequencing data and some 79 million unique TCR sequences. The genetic ancestry cluster associated with self-reported Caucasian donors included about 81% of the approximately 400 genotyped donors. The study aimed to test whether cataloging public T cell receptors could reveal signatures of past pathogen exposure. Using immunosequencing, the study profiled T cell repertoires from 500 to 800 subjects and related those repertoires to cytomegalovirus serostatus. Along with the approximately 700-subject first cohort, a separate validation cohort of more than 90 different subjects was used. To predict cytomegalovirus infection status, the study brought together high-throughput TCR immunosequencing, statistical association of individual TCRs with disease status, and machine learning. In a later analysis, previously published TCR beta repertoires from some 640 donors were re-analyzed and high-resolution HLA genotyping was added so that TCR occurrence patterns could be studied. In the later analysis, no new phenotypic data were used to find candidate immune exposures; instead, reliance was placed on TCR beta sequences and their occurrence across donors. An earlier analysis of 587 of the donors used high-throughput TCR beta sequencing to judge whether each TCR beta V gene segment behaved as functional or pseudogenic. Donor age, sex, ethnicity and CMV serostatus were compiled alongside the repertoire data. A later genetic analysis took genome-wide SNP genotypes for about 55% of the roughly 670 donors and used that subset as a discovery cohort. Every discovery cohort repertoire had been produced on one sequencing platform. Both class I and class II loci were covered by HLA typing, at four-digit resolution. The number of donors typed differed by locus, with about 629-630 for A, B, C, DRB1 and DQB1, approximately 500 for DQA1, 600 to 610 for DPA1, and over 400 for DPB1. Because of strong linkage in the cohort, roughly 5 DR-DQ haplotypes were treated as single units for association and clustering. Across about 370 genotyped donors of the cohort, an average of 235,054 unique TCR beta nucleotide sequences per donor were sequenced, and roughly 20% of those sequences were non-productive. The study at large found these results: A further reported finding was that TCR beta sequences accurately predicted the HLA-A and HLA-B alleles for most subjects in the first cohort. At a false discovery rate of 0.05, a later analysis linked around 17,000 TCR beta sequences to specific HLA alleles. In vitro tests confirmed that a few of the cytomegalovirus-associated TCR beta chains recognize cytomegalovirus antigens. Because counts were too low, under 20 rarely observed V segments, including chromosome 9 orphons, were left out of the earlier analysis of a few hundred of the donors. A later analysis found that TCR association rates varied across HLA loci, with DRB1 alleles showing the most associated TCRs and HLA-C alleles the fewest. This cohort had only TCR beta chains sequenced, and the lack of alpha or paired-chain data limited which features could be detected. Across donors, most TCR sequences were observed very rarely, whereas some public TCRs were present in many individuals. The study gave a list of about 160 TCR beta chains associated with cytomegalovirus. Immune exposure information for the cohort was limited to CMV serostatus. A cluster of highly shared sequence variants was judged likely to be a technical artifact of the sequencing pipeline. In a later analysis, HLA-associated TCR beta chains were found to be more clonally expanded and to have lower generation probabilities than equally common non-associated chains. HLA typing was unavailable for some donors at each locus, so association tests used only the typed subset. In a later analysis, most CMV-associated TCR beta chains were found to appear HLA-restricted, with HLA associations seemingly driven largely by CMV exposure. Broadly in line with IMGT annotations, most TCR beta V segments showed up in productive rearrangements about 87% or about 30% of the time in an earlier analysis of several hundred of the donors. Strong co-occurrence of HLA alleles, especially DR and DQ, made assigning TCR associations to individual alleles difficult. Linkage disequilibrium might explain the correlated functional status among segregating V segments, but an unknown experimental factor could not be ruled out. In a later genetic analysis, a missense DCLRE1C variant was associated with V-gene and J-gene trimming of TCR beta chains, and the association was replicated in an independent cohort. Some IMGT-functional V segments, including TRBV6-2 and TRBV6-3, could not be told apart with the 87-base-pair reads, so those segments were excluded. A later genetic analysis reported fewer N-insertions in productive TCRs among donors in an Asian-associated ancestry cluster than the 666-donor mean. In a later analysis, several top co-occurrence clusters were reported to appear linked to parvovirus B19, influenza, CMV and Epstein-Barr virus. In both the original and validation cohorts, the classifier was reported to diagnose cytomegalovirus status with high specificity and sensitivity. It was suggested by the authors that the approach could potentially be generalized to other disease states and immunological phenotypes. The presence/absence analyses assumed that sequencing depth was roughly uniform across donors, and that assumption may not be true.

The receptor library was made with the immunoSEQ multiplex PCR assay. For the multiplex PCR, a mixture combining 60 forward primers for TCR Vbeta segments and 13 reverse primers for TCR Jbeta segments was used. The CDR3 region of rearranged TCR beta genes was amplified from genomic DNA with a multiplex PCR assay. The amplified TCR beta libraries were sequenced on the Illumina HiSeq System as 87-base-pair reads. As for how the authors treated the data: Across the roughly 700 repertoires, a later analysis counted approximately 75 million unique TCR beta chains, roughly 11 million of which were shared by at least two donors. Raw reads were error-corrected and collapsed into unique sequences with a nearest-neighbor algorithm that merged closely related sequences to remove PCR and sequencing errors. V, D and J gene segments were assigned by aligning CDR3 sequences to IMGT reference sequences. For a sequence to be retained, a match of at least six nucleotides was required to both a V gene segment and a J gene segment. A rearrangement counted as productive if the CDR3 had no stop codons and remained in frame with V and J, and every other rearrangement counted as non-productive. Following IMGT convention, CDR3 was defined as the stretch from the second conserved V-encoded cysteine up to the conserved J-encoded phenylalanine. The earlier analysis of about 500 of the donors excluded sequences that lacked an unambiguous match to a single V gene segment. In an earlier analysis of some 590 of the donors, V segments were called functional above 56.7% productive rearrangements and were called segregating when the between-donor standard deviation exceeded 5%. A statistical classification framework was developed to diagnose cytomegalovirus status using the catalog of TCR beta chain sequences. In a later analysis, TCR nucleotide sequences were compared against IMGT/GENE-DB human TR gene sequences so that V and J genes could be assigned. Using the TCRdist pipeline, a later analysis assigned CDR3 sequences along with most-parsimonious VDJ recombination scenarios. In a later analysis, each TCR beta chain was defined by its CDR3 amino acid sequence together with its V-gene family, and reads lacking a unique V-gene family were excluded. As a way to deal with suspected cross-contamination and a sequencing artifact, a later analysis dropped 450 to 700 nucleotide sequences that were highly shared and had low generation probability. A later analysis calculated a clonal expansion index for each public chain from normalized within-repertoire ranks of inferred template counts. Generation probabilities in a later analysis came from a VDJ recombination model fitted to out-of-frame rearrangements, and those results were checked against IGoR. A later analysis scored TCR-TCR, TCR-HLA and TCR-CMV co-occurrence with hypergeometric tests, applying a repertoire-size bias correction to TCR pairs. False discovery rates were estimated in a later analysis by permuting HLA or CMV assignments 20 times. In a later analysis, co-occurring TCRs were grouped using DBSCAN, and TCRdist sequence similarity was added for clustering within HLA-allele-positive subsets. Repertoires with fewer than 30,000 or more than 120,000 public chains were left out of co-occurrence clustering, as were a few repertoires with anomalous nucleotide sharing. Held by TCRdb, this immuneACCESS table contains in-frame sequences only and omits some clones. Under half of the omission traces to an unresolved V gene where checked; the cause of the rest is unknown. V, J and clone size reflect that table, while D and trimming were determined from the DNA. In all, the sample holds about 150,000 clones, and approximately 81% of those were seen once. Together, the top ten hold 4% to 4.5% of the sample.

Measured from the cysteine to the phenylalanine, the CDR3 is 14 residues long. This entry keeps only the CDR3 DNA: 42 bases, framed from base 1. CDR1 and CDR2, per the germline V gene (reference sequence), are LNHNV and YYDKDF. At the junction V is shortened by 0 bases and J by 7 bases, with 13 bases in between. In total, roughly 710 healthy bone marrow donors made up the cohort. Cohort members were all nominally healthy when sampled, although unrecorded immune exposures were likely present. The donor was CMV seropositive and belonged to the group of some 290 seropositive cohort members. Every donor gave a peripheral blood sample, and the peripheral blood mononuclear cells from that sample were used for TCR beta sequencing. Genomic DNA extraction from the blood cell samples was performed with the Qiagen DNeasy Blood Extraction Kit.

The receptor chain draws on TRBV15 and TRBJ2-7; the D gene is possibly TRBD1, with 5 bases matching. This receptor was obtained from a woman aged 40 to 50 in good health and CMV-seropositive. Sequenced sample: PBMCs. In nucleotide form, the sequence is TGTGCCACCAGCAGAGATAGGGGATCGGAAGAGCAGTACTTC. This gives the protein CATSRDRGSEEQYF.